The 13 T cell receptor beta chains reported below all come from one sample, sequenced in a study of T cell responses to AZD1222 COVID-19 vaccine. The data were produced by immunoSEQ multiplex PCR, yet TCRdb's version contains in-frame clones alone and is incomplete. Of roughly 70,000 clones listed, around 90% were seen once; the top ten hold around 1.3%. Here the sequenced sample was peripheral blood, taken 28 days after the second AZD1222 dose. The origin of the receptors is an adult who received the AZD1222 COVID-19 vaccine.

This chain connects TRBV12-3 or TRBV12-4 to TRBJ1-1, with 8 bases aligning to TRBD1. J lost 7 bases, V lost 6 bases, and 7 bases had no gene match. The CDR3 is made up of 13 amino acids. CDR3 DNA: TGTGCCAGCAGGGGAGGACAGGGCGTTGAAGCTTTCTTT. The encoded protein is CASRGGQGVEAFF.

The V and J genes are TRBV30 and TRBJ2-6, with 7 bases matching TRBD2. The germline gives CDR1 GTSNPN, CDR2 SVGIG (reference sequence). Trimming at V came to 5 bases and at J to 1 base, leaving 5 bases not matched to a gene. The CDR3 has 15 residues. CDR3 coding DNA: TGTGCCTGGGGGCGCGGGGGTTCTGGGGCCAACGTCCTGACTTTC. Protein sequence: CAWGRGGSGANVLTF.

The V call is TRBV9, the J call TRBJ1-1; 7 nucleotides line up with TRBD1. Germline assignment: CDR1 SGDLS and CDR2 YYNGEE. V gave up 0 bases and J gave up 1 base; unmatched junction bases: 9. The CDR3 sequence is 17 residues long. The CDR3 here is CASSVEPGEGANTEAFF. The CDR3 coding sequence is TGTGCCAGCAGCGTAGAGCCCGGAGAGGGGGCGAACACTGAAGCTTTCTTT.

The chain uses TRBV9 and TRBJ1-2, with 8 nucleotides matching TRBD1. V trimming: 4 bases; J trimming: 3 bases; junction bases outside the gene matches: 11. Per the germline V gene, CDR1 is SGDLS and CDR2 is YYNGEE. CDR3 length: 16 amino acids. The CDR3 nucleotides are TGTGCCAGCAGCCATGGGGGCAGGGGGCGAGACTATGGCTACACCTTC. Protein: CASSHGGRGRDYGYTF. Filled out from reference TRBV9 and TRBJ1-2, the complete variable domain reads DSGVTQTPKHLITATGQRVTLRCSPRSGDLSVYWYQQSLDQGLQFLIQYYNGEERAKGNILERFSAQQFPDLHSELNLSSLELGDSALYFCASSHGGRGRDYGYTFGSGTRLTVV.

The J gene is TRBJ2-2, the V gene TRBV19; 9 bases align to TRBD2. Germline V lookup: CDR1 LNHDA, CDR2 SQIVND (reference sequence). The V segment lost 2 bases and the J segment 5 bases; nucleotides outside the gene matches: 9. This CDR3 is built from 17 residues. CDR3 residues: CASSIIAGVSWTGELFF. CDR3 nucleotides: TGTGCCAGTAGTATAATAGCGGGAGTAAGTTGGACCGGGGAGCTGTTTTTT.

The J gene is TRBJ1-5, the V gene TRBV25-1, with unresolved D. The V and J ends lost 3 bases and 0 bases respectively, with 6 bases between them. The germline CDR1 and CDR2 sequences are MGHDK and SYGVNS. This CDR3 is 14 amino acids long. CDR3 protein: CASSDSRSNQPQHF. CDR3 coding DNA: TGTGCCAGCAGTGACTCACGTAGCAATCAGCCCCAGCATTTT.

The V gene is TRBV29-1, the J gene TRBJ1-2; 8 bases are a match to TRBD1. Germline trimming cut 2 bases from V and 5 bases from J; bases unmatched to any gene: 10. The CDR3 is 15 residues long. Germline loops: CDR1 SQVTM, CDR2 ANQGSEA. CDR3 nucleotide sequence: TGCAGCGTTGAACCTATCGAACAGGGGGGTTATGGCTACACCTTC. This translates into CSVEPIEQGGYGYTF.

The chain is built from TRBV7-9 and TRBJ1-5, with D tentatively TRBD1 (5 bases). The CDR3 length is 16 residues. Germline CDR1 and CDR2: SEHNR and FQNEAQ (reference sequence). Deletions cut 5 bases from V and 2 bases from J, with 16 bases between. Here the CDR3 reads CASSGGGVEGNQPQHF. The CDR3 DNA sequence: TGTGCCAGCAGCGGGGGAGGGGTAGAAGGCAATCAGCCCCAGCATTTT. The full variable domain, completed using reference TRBV7-9 and TRBJ1-5, is DTGVSQNPRHKITKRGQNVTFRCDPISEHNRLYWYRQTLGQGPEFLTYFQNEAQLEKSRLLSDRFSAERPKGSFSTLEIQRTEQGDSAMYLCASSGGGVEGNQPQHFGDGTRLSIL.

The chain links TRBV4-1 to TRBJ2-7, with D unclear. The CDR3 spans 13 residues. The V end was cut by 0 bases, the J end by 5 bases, with 8 bases between. Germline V gene data show CDR1 as MGHRA and CDR2 as YSYEKL. The CDR3 DNA reads as TGCGCCAGCAGCCAAGATCTCGACCACGAGCAGTACTTC. It encodes CASSQDLDHEQYF.

The chain has TRBV20-1 and TRBJ1-5, with 7 positions matching TRBD1. This CDR3 contains 15 residues. V trimming: 3 bases; J trimming: 0 bases; junction bases outside the gene matches: 5. Germline lookup yields CDR1 DFQATT and CDR2 SNEGSKA (reference sequence). CDR3 sequence (DNA): TGCAGTGCTAGTTGGGCAGGGGGTAGCAATCAGCCCCAGCATTTT. Encoded protein: CSASWAGGSNQPQHF.

Comment on this clone: One end of the junction is discordant with germline, which a read error may explain. This sequence joins TRBV30 and TRBJ2-1; D ambiguous. CDR3 length: 11 residues. The germline V gene encodes CDR1 GTSNPN and CDR2 SVGIG (reference sequence). CDR3 in amino acids: CAWSAYNEQFF. For the CDR3, the DNA is TGTGCCTGGAGTGCCTATAATGAGCAGTTCTTC.

In its sample, this clone was seen once. The chain joins TRBV18 to TRBJ1-1; D unclear. Germline loops: CDR1 KGHSH, CDR2 LQKENI. V shed 0 bases and J shed 6 bases, with 5 bases lying between them. This CDR3 comprises 12 residues. CDR3 protein: CASSPPPAEAFF. The CDR3 coding sequence is TGTGCCAGCTCACCACCGCCAGCTGAAGCTTTCTTT. Combining the CDR3 with reference TRBV18 and TRBJ1-1 gives the whole variable domain NAGVMQNPRHLVRRRGQEARLRCSPMKGHSHVYWYRQLPEEGLKFMVYLQKENIIDESGMPKERFSAEFPKEGPSILRIQQVVRGDSAAYFCASSPPPAEAFFGQGTRLTVV.

The rearrangement links TRBV6-6 to TRBJ1-1, with TRBD1 as a possible D gene (5 bases). The length of the CDR3 is 18 residues. Germline V gene data show CDR1 as MNHNY and CDR2 as SVGAGI (reference sequence). With 6 bases removed from V and 0 bases from J, the gap between germline ends came to 23 bases. Here the CDR3 reads CASRRRAGQSRMNTEAFF. The CDR3 DNA is TGTGCCAGCAGACGACGGGCGGGGCAGTCCCGGATGAACACTGAAGCTTTCTTT.